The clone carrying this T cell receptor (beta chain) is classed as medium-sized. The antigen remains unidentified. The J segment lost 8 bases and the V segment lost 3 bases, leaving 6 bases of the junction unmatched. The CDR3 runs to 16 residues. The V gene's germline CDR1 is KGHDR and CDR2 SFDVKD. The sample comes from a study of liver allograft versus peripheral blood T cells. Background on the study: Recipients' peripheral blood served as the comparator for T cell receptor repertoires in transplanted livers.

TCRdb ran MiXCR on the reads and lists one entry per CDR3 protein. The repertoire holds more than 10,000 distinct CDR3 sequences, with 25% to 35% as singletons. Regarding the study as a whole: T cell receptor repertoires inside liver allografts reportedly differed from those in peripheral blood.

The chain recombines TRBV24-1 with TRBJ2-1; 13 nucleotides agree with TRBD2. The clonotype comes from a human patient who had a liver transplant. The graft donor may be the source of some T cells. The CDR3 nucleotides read TGTGCCACCAGTGATGATCCCGGACTAGCGGGAGATGAGCAGTTCTTC. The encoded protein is CATSDDPGLAGDEQFF.